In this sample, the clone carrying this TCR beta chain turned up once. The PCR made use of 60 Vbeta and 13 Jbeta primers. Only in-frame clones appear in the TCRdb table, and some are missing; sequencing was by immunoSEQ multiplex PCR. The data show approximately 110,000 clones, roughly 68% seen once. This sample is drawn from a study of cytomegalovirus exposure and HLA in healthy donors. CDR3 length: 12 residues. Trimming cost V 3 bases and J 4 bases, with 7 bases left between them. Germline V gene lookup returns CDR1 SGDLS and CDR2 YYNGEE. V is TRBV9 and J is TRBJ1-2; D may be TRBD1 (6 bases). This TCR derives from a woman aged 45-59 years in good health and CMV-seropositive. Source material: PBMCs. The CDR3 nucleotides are TGTGCCAGCAGCGGGACAGTCTATGGCTACACCTTC. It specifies CASSGTVYGYTF.